The entry below describes one T cell receptor beta chain. In the original processing: Amplified reference gene primers provided the basis for estimating nucleated cell counts. Libraries were prepared by immunoSEQ multiplex PCR; TCRdb keeps only in-frame clonotypes and omits some of them. V and J calls and clone size come straight from that table; D and trimming were deduced from the DNA. The profile shows under 200,000 clones, roughly nine tenths of them singletons. Participant reports of clinical history set cohort assignment. This sample stems from a study of blood T cell repertoires in COVID-19. In the study overall: Cohort 3 recovery required two negative PCRs, clearance, or symptom resolution. PBMCs, B-cell-depleted T cells, or T cells were the source of the cDNA or gDNA that made up the material.

The germline V gene encodes CDR1 MGHDK and CDR2 SYGVNS. J was trimmed by 2 bases and V by 4 bases; bases with no gene match: 10. The CDR3 loop spans 16 amino acids. V is TRBV25-1 and J is TRBJ2-7; 8 bases map to TRBD1. The receptor was derived from a woman aged 40 to 50 in a cohort exposed to, infected with or recovered from COVID-19 (not recorded which). Sequencing was performed on PBMCs or T cells enriched from blood (not recorded which). For the CDR3, the DNA is TGTGCCAGCAGTGCCCAATGGGACAGGTCGGCCTACGAGCAGTACTTC. It specifies CASSAQWDRSAYEQYF.